The rows below give T cell receptor beta chains drawn from one sample of a study of T cell responses to AZD1222 COVID-19 vaccine. TCRdb's copy holds only in-frame clones and misses some; the assay was immunoSEQ multiplex PCR. The sample has tens of thousands of clones; around nine tenths are singletons. Sequencing used peripheral blood, obtained 28 days after the second dose of the MenACWY control vaccine. All receptors come from an adult who received the MenACWY meningococcal vaccine as a control. Each CDR3 is given with its conserved first and last residue. D genes are given only for firm matches. For some rows the clone size is stated as once, few or many, or as a class when expanded; others skip it.

>TRBV18|TRBJ1-1|.|TRBD1
CASSPETGWNTEAFF
TGTGCCAGCTCACCAGAGACAGGGTGGAACACTGAAGCTTTCTTT
>TRBV7-3|TRBJ2-1|.|.
CASSRTPDSSYNEQFF
TGTGCCAGCAGCAGGACTCCTGATAGCTCCTACAATGAGCAGTTCTTC
>TRBV7-9|TRBJ2-7|.|.
CASSYRVEQYF
TGTGCCAGCAGCTACAGGGTCGAGCAGTACTTC
>TRBV25-1|TRBJ2-1|.|.
CASSQYNEQFF
TGTGCCAGCTCCCAGTACAATGAGCAGTTCTTC
>TRBV28|TRBJ1-3|.|.
CASSFDTSGNTIYF
TGTGCCAGCAGTTTTGATACCTCTGGAAACACCATATATTTT
>TRBV5-4|TRBJ2-7|.|TRBD1
CASSLEGRTGWEQYF
TGTGCCAGCAGCTTGGAAGGCCGGACAGGATGGGAGCAGTACTTC
>TRBV13|TRBJ2-2|.|.
CASSPRPEGGFGELFF
TGTGCCAGCAGCCCTCGTCCCGAAGGGGGGTTCGGGGAGCTGTTTTTT
>TRBV27|TRBJ2-2|few|.
CASSSKRDRNTGELFF
TGTGCCAGCAGTTCCAAAAGGGATAGGAACACCGGGGAGCTGTTTTTT
>TRBV19|TRBJ1-1|.|.
CASSLRLPMNTEAFF
TGTGCCAGTAGTCTCCGACTGCCCATGAACACTGAAGCTTTCTTT
>TRBV5-5|TRBJ2-5|.|.
CASSLVPVETQYF
TGTGCCAGCAGCTTGGTCCCGGTAGAGACCCAGTACTTC
>TRBV9|TRBJ2-1|.|.
CASSLRGDRQFF
TGTGCCAGCAGCCTCAGAGGAGATCGGCAGTTCTTC
>TRBV2|TRBJ1-2|.|TRBD1
CATRDRVSGYTF
TGTGCCACCCGGGACAGGGTCAGCGGCTACACCTTC
>TRBV30|TRBJ2-3|.|.
CAWRGRSTDTQYF
TGTGCCTGGAGGGGACGCAGCACAGATACGCAGTATTTT
>TRBV7-9|TRBJ1-2|once|.
CASSSRQNYGYTF
TGTGCCAGCAGCTCGAGGCAGAACTATGGCTACACCTTC
>TRBV30|TRBJ2-7|.|TRBD1
CACWDRGPREQYF
TGTGCCTGCTGGGACAGGGGCCCCCGCGAGCAGTACTTC
>TRBV21-1|TRBJ1-1|.|.
CASSHIGGRTEAFF
TGTGCCAGCAGCCACATTGGGGGAAGAACTGAAGCTTTCTTT
>TRBV19|TRBJ2-7|.|TRBD2
CASSRTSGGFYEQYF
TGTGCCAGTAGTAGGACTAGCGGGGGGTTCTACGAGCAGTACTTC
>TRBV19|TRBJ2-1|.|.
CASSIATAGRNEQFF
TGTGCCAGTAGTATAGCCACAGCGGGCCGAAATGAGCAGTTCTTC
>TRBV6-2/TRBV6-3|TRBJ1-1|.|TRBD1
CASSYTPTGLIEAFF
TGTGCCAGCAGTTACACCCCGACAGGGCTAATTGAAGCTTTCTTT
>TRBV7-3|TRBJ1-1|.|TRBD1
CASSKDPGQLNTEAFF
TGTGCCAGCAGCAAAGATCCGGGACAGCTGAACACTGAAGCTTTCTTT
>TRBV15|TRBJ1-2|.|.
CASAVGRANYGYTF
TGTGCCAGCGCCGTTGGGAGAGCTAACTATGGCTACACCTTC
>TRBV7-9|TRBJ2-3|.|.
CASRPGGGRSTDTQYF
TGTGCCAGCAGGCCCGGCGGTGGGCGTAGCACAGATACGCAGTATTTT
>TRBV10-2|TRBJ2-7|.|.
CASRGASEDKEQYF
TGCGCCAGCAGAGGGGCTAGCGAGGATAAGGAGCAGTACTTC
>TRBV4-3|TRBJ1-2|.|.
CASSPGHPNSLYGYTF
TGCGCCAGCAGCCCGGGACACCCAAACTCCCTCTATGGCTACACCTTC
>TRBV5-4|TRBJ2-3|.|.
CASSDLSTDTQYF
TGTGCCAGCAGCGACCTTAGCACAGATACGCAGTATTTT
>TRBV27|TRBJ2-3|.|TRBD2
CASSPRISGATDTQYF
TGTGCCAGCAGTCCGAGGATTAGCGGGGCCACAGATACGCAGTATTTT
>TRBV28|TRBJ1-1|.|.
CASSFREEAFF
TGTGCCAGCAGTTTTAGGGAGGAAGCTTTCTTT
>TRBV7-3|TRBJ2-2|.|TRBD1
CASSLGQGTGELFF
TGTGCCAGCAGCTTAGGACAGGGGACCGGGGAGCTGTTTTTT